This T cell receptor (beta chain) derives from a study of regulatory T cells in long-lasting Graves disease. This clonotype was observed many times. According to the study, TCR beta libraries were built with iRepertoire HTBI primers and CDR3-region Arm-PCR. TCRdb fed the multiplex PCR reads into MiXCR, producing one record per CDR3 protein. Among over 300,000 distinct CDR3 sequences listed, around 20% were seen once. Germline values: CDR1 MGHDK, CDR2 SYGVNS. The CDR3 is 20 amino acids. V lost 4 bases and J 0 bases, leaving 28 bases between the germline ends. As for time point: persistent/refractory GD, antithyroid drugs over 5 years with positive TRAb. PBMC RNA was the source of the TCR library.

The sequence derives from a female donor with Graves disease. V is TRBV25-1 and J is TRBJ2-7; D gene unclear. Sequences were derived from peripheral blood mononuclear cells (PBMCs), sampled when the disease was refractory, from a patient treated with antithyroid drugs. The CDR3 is CASSALPGKPGYSSSYEQYF. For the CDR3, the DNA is TGTGCCAGCAGTGCCCTCCCTGGTAAACCGGGCTACTCAAGCTCCTACGAGCAGTACTTC.